Detailed here is one T cell receptor beta chain. Its antigen is not identified. The CDR3 is made up of 16 amino acids. CDR1 is MNHNS and CDR2 is SASEGT in the germline V gene. Trimming removed 2 bases from V and 3 bases from J, with 14 bases in between. Time point in this sample: newly diagnosed, previously untreated cHL patient sample. These data originate in a study of PD-1 blockade in classical Hodgkin lymphoma. The protocol was immunoSEQ multiplex PCR, while the TCRdb copy is restricted to in-frame clones and leaves out a portion. The table lists about 30,000 clones, approximately 90% of them singletons, with approximately 3.6% in the top ten. Whole-study results and caveats: Reported findings placed baseline TCR diversity lower in newly diagnosed patients (compared with healthy donors).

Sample: peripheral blood mononuclear cells (PBMCs). The receptor's source is a human donor with classical Hodgkin lymphoma. The chain links TRBV6-1 to TRBJ1-5; unclear D gene. The CDR3 sequence: CASSELTGVPNQPQHF. The CDR3 coding sequence is TGTGCCAGCAGTGAATTAACCGGCGTGCCCAATCAGCCCCAGCATTTT.